This T cell receptor beta chain came from a study of multiple sclerosis patients with progressive multifocal leukoencephalopathy. Findings and caveats of the study: TRBV and TRBJ usage showed no common pattern when PML developed. The findings' link to JC virus versus immunocompromise remained uncertain. Before and during natalizumab, the clones expanded at PML already existed. Most PML patients had lower entropy, suggesting less diverse TRB repertoires.

Germline CDR1 is SGHNT and CDR2 is YENEEA. V was shortened by 4 bases and J by 6 bases, with 14 bases between the two germline ends. The CDR3 sequence is 14 residues long. Time point of the sample: before natalizumab initiation. Regarding this clone: The antigen remains undetermined.

Sequencing used immunoSEQ multiplex PCR; TCRdb keeps in-frame clones, though not all of them. The sample lists fewer than 40,000 clones; around 92% were seen once. Sample: PBMCs. The clonotype was recovered from a man under 40 with multiple sclerosis. This chain connects TRBV11-3 to TRBJ2-3; D unresolved. In DNA form, the CDR3 reads TGTGCCAGCAGCTCCGGGCTAGGGCTGGATACGCAGTATTTT. Its translation: CASSSGLGLDTQYF.